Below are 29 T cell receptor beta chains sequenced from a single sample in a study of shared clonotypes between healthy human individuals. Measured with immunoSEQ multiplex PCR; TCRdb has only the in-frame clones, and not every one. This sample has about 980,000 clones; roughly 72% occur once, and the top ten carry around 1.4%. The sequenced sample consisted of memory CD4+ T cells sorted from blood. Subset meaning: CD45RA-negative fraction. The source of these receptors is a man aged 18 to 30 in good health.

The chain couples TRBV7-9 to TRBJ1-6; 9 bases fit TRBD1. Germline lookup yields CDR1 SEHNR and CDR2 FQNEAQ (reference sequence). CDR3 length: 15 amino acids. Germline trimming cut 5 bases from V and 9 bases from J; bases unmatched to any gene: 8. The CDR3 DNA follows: TGTGCCAGCAGCCCGGGACAGGGAGTAATTTCACCCCTCCACTTT. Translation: CASSPGQGVISPLHF.

The CDR3 protein is CASSFGGKVTEAFF. CDR3 nucleotide sequence: TGTGCCAGCAGCTTTGGGGGTAAAGTCACTGAAGCTTTCTTT. The chain combines TRBV5-6 with TRBJ1-1, with a tentative D call TRBD1 (5 bases). CDR1 and CDR2 from the germline V gene are SGHDT and YYEEEE. V gave up 2 bases and J gave up 4 bases, with 12 bases separating them. CDR3 length equals 14 residues. Full variable domain (rest looked up from reference TRBV5-6 and TRBJ1-1): DAGVTQSPTHLIKTRGQQVTLRCSPKSGHDTVSWYQQALGQGPQFIFQYYEEEERQRGNFPDRFSGHQFPNYSSELNVNALLLGDSALYLCASSFGGKVTEAFFGQGTRLTVV.

The CDR3, as DNA: TGTGCCACTTCTAGCGGGTTAAGCACAGATACGCAGTATTTT. Its translation is CATSSGLSTDTQYF. V is TRBV19 and J is TRBJ2-3; TRBD2 matches 8 bases. J lost 0 bases, V lost 10 bases, and 6 bases had no gene match. The germline gives CDR1 LNHDA, CDR2 SQIVND (reference sequence). The length of the CDR3 is 14 residues.

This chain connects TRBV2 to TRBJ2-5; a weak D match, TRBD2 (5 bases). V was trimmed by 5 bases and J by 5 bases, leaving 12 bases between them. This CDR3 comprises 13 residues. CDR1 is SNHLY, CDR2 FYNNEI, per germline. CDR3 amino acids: CASSLGLGETQYF. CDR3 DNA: TGTGCCAGCAGTCTTGGACTTGGGGAGACCCAGTACTTC.

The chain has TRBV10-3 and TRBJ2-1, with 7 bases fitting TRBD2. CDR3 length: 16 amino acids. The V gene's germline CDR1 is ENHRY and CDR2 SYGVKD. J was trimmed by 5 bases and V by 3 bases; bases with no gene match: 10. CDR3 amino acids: CAISDGSWLADNEQFF. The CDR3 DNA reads TGTGCCATCAGTGACGGTTCCTGGCTAGCGGACAATGAGCAGTTCTTC.

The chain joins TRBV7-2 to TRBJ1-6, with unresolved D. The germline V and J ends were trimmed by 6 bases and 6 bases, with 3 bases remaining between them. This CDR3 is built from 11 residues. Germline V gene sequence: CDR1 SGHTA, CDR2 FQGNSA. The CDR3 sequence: CASSSNSPLHF. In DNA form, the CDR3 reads TGTGCCAGCAGTTCTAATTCACCCCTCCACTTT.

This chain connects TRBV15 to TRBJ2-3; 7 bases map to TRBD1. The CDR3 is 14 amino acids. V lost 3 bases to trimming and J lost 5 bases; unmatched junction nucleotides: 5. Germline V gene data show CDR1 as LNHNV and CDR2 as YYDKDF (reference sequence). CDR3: CATSRLTGVDTQYF. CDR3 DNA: TGTGCCACCAGCAGGCTAACAGGGGTAGATACGCAGTATTTT.

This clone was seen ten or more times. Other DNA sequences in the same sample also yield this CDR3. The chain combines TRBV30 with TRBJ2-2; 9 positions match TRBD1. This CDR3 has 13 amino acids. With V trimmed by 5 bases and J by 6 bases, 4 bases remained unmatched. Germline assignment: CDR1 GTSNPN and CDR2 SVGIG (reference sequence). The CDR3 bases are TGTGCCTGGGGCCGACAGGGGGCCGGGGAGCTGTTTTTT. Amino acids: CAWGRQGAGELFF.

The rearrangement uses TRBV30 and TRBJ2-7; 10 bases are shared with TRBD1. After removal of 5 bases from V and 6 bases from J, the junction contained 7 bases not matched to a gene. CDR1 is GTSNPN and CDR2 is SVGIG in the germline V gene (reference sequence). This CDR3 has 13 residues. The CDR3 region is CAWGGTGVGEQYF. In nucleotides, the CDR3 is TGTGCCTGGGGAGGGACAGGGGTGGGCGAGCAGTACTTC.

The CDR3 region is CASSEYRDRMNTEAFF. CDR3 bases: TGTGCCAGCAGTGAGTACCGGGACAGGATGAACACTGAAGCTTTCTTT. The chain recombines TRBV6-1 with TRBJ1-1; TRBD1 aligns across 8 bases. Germline lookup yields CDR1 MNHNS and CDR2 SASEGT. This CDR3 contains 16 residues. Germline trimming cut 3 bases from V and 0 bases from J; bases unmatched to any gene: 6.

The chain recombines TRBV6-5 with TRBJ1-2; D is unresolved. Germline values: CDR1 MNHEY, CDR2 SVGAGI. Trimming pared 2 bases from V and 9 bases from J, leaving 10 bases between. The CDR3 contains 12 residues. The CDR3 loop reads CASSYGEVRYTF. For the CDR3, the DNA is TGTGCCAGCAGTTACGGAGAAGTTCGCTACACCTTC.

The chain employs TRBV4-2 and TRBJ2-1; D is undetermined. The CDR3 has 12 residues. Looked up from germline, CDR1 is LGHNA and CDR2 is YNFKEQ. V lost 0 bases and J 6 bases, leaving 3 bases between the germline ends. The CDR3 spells CASSQDGNEQFF. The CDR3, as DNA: TGTGCCAGCAGCCAAGATGGCAATGAGCAGTTCTTC.

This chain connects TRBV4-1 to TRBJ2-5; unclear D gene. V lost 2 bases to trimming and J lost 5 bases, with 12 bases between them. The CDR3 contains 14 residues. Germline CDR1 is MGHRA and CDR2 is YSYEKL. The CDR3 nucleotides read TGCGCCAGCAGCCAAAGTGTGGGAATTGAGACCCAGTACTTC. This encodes CASSQSVGIETQYF.

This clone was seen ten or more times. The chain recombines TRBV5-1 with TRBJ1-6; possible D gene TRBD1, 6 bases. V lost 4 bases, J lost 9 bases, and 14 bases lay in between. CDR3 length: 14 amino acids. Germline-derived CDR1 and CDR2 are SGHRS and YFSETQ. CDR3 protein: CASSAEGVVSPLHF. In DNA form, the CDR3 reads TGCGCCAGCAGCGCAGAGGGGGTAGTTTCACCCCTCCACTTT.

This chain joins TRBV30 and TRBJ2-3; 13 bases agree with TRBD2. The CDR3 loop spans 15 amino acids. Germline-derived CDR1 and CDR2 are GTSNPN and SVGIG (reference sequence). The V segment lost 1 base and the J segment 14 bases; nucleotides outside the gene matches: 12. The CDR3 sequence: CAWSDTTGLAGTTYF. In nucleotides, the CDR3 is TGTGCCTGGAGTGATACCACGGGACTAGCGGGGACCACGTATTTT.

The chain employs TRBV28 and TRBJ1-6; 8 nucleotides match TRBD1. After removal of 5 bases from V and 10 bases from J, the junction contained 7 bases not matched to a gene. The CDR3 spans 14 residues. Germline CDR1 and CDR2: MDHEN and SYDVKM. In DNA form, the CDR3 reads TGTGCCAGCAGTATTGGACAGGGAGGGTCACCCCTCCACTTT. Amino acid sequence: CASSIGQGGSPLHF. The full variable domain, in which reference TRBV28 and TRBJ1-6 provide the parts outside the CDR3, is DVKVTQSSRYLVKRTGEKVFLECVQDMDHENMFWYRQDPGLGLRLIYFSYDVKMKEKGDIPEGYSVSREKKERFSLILESASTNQTSMYLCASSIGQGGSPLHFGNGTRLTVT.

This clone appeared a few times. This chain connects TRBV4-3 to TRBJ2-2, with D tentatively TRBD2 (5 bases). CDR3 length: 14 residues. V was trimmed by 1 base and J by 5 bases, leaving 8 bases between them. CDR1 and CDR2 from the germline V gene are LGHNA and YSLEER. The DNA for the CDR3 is TGCGCCAGCAGCCAAGTTGAGGGTACCGGGGAGCTGTTTTTT. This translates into CASSQVEGTGELFF.

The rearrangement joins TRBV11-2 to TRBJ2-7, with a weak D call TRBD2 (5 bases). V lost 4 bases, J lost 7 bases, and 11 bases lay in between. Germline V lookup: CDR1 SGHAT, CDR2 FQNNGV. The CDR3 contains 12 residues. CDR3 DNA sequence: TGTGCCAGCAGCTCCGGGGTACGGGAGCAGTACTTC. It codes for CASSSGVREQYF.

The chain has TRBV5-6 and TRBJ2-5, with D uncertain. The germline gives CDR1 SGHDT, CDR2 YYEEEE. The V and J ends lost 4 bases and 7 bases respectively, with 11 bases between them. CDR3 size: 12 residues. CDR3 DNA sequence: TGTGCCAGCAGCCAAGATTTGAGGACCCAGTACTTC. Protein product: CASSQDLRTQYF.

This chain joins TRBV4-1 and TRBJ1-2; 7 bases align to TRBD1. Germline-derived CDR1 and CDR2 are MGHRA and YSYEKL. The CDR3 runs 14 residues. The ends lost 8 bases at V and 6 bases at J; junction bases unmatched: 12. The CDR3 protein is CASRPIGGGDGYTF. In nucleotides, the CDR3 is TGCGCCAGCCGCCCAATAGGAGGGGGCGATGGCTACACCTTC.

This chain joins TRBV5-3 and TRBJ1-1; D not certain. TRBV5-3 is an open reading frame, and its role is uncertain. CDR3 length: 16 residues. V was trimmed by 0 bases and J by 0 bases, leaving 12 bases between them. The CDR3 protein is CARSLGPGWMNTEAFF. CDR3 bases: TGTGCCAGAAGCTTGGGACCGGGTTGGATGAACACTGAAGCTTTCTTT.

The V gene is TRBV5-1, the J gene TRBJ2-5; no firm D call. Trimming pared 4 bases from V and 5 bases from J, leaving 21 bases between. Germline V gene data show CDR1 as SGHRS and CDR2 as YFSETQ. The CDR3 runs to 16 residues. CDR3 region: CASSLEPTLGQETQYF. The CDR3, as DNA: TGCGCCAGCAGCCTCGAGCCTACACTGGGCCAGGAGACCCAGTACTTC.

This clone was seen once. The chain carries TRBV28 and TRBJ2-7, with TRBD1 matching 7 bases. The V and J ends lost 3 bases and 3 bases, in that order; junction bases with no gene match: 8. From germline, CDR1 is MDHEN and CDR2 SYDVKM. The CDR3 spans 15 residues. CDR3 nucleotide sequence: TGTGCCAGCAGTTTCTTCCGCACAGGGGACTACGAGCAGTACTTC. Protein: CASSFFRTGDYEQYF.

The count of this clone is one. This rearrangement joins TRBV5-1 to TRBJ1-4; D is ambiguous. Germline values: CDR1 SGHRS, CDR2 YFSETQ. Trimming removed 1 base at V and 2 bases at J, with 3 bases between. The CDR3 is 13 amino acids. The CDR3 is CASSLSTNEKLFF. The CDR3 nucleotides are TGCGCCAGCAGCTTGAGCACTAATGAAAAACTGTTTTTT. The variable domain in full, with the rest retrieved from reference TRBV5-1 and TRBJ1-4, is KAGVTQTPRYLIKTRGQQVTLSCSPISGHRSVSWYQQTPGQGLQFLFEYFSETQRNKGNFPGRFSGRQFSNSRSEMNVSTLELGDSALYLCASSLSTNEKLFFGSGTQLSVL.

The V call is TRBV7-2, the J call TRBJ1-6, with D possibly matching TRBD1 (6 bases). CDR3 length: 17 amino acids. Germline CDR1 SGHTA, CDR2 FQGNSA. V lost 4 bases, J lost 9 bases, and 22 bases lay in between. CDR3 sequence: CASSSRGGQGRSSPLHF. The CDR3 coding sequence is TGTGCCAGCAGCTCTAGGGGGGGGCAGGGTAGGAGTTCACCCCTCCACTTT.

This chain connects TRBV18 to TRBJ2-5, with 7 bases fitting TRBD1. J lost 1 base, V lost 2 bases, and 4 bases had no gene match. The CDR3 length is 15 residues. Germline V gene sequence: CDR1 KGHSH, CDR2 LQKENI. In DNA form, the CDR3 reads TGTGCCAGCTCACCAGGGACAGTTCGCCAAGAGACCCAGTACTTC. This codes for CASSPGTVRQETQYF.

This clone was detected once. This CDR3 reads CASSPSGELFF. The CDR3 DNA follows: TGTGCCAGCAGCCCCTCCGGGGAGCTGTTTTTT. The gene calls are TRBV11-2 and TRBJ2-2; the D is unclear. Germline V gene data show CDR1 as SGHAT and CDR2 as FQNNGV. Trimming shortened V by 5 bases and J by 6 bases, and 4 bases separated the two germline ends. The CDR3 loop spans 11 amino acids.

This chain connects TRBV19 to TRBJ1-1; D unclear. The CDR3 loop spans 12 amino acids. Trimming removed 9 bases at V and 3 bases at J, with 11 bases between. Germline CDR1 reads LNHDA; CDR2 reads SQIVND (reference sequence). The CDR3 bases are TGTGCCAGCACCCCCGGGCACACTGAAGCTTTCTTT. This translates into CASTPGHTEAFF.

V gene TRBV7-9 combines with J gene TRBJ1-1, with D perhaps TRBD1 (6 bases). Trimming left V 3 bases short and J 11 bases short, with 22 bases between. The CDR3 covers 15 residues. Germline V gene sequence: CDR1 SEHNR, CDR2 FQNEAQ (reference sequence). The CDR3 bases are TGTGCCAGCAGCTTGAAGGGGGACTCACCCCTGGGGGCTTTCTTT. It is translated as CASSLKGDSPLGAFF.